The 11 T cell receptor beta chains presented below share a single source sample, sequenced in a study of shared clonotypes between healthy human individuals. Repertoires were generated with immunoSEQ multiplex PCR, while TCRdb's copy carries only in-frame clones and drops some. Of 2 million to 3 million clones in the sample, roughly 93% were seen once. Sequenced input: naive CD4+ T cells from PBMCs. The subset: CD45RA+ positively selected. The receptors stem from a young man in good health. Some clones in this sample may be carry-over from other donors' samples.

The chain combines TRBV21-1 with TRBJ2-3. TRBV21-1 is reported as a pseudogene. The CDR3 contains 19 residues. The CDR3 nucleotides are TGTGCCAGCAGGCTCCCTCTCAGACGGCAACCTCCACGGACAGATACGCAGTATTTT. Amino acid sequence: CASRLPLRRQPPRTDTQYF.

The chain combines TRBV5-1 with TRBJ2-1; D may be TRBD2 (6 bases). CDR3 size: 13 residues. Per germline, CDR1 SGHRS and CDR2 YFSETQ. Between the trimmed V and J ends, which lost 4 bases and 4 bases, there was a span of 9 bases. CDR3 residues: CASSPGRYNEQFF. The CDR3 DNA follows: TGCGCCAGCAGCCCCGGGAGATACAATGAGCAGTTCTTC.

This chain connects TRBV4-1 to TRBJ1-2, with D perhaps matching TRBD1 (5 bases). V was clipped by 1 base and J by 3 bases, with 18 bases between them. Germline CDR1 reads MGHRA; CDR2 reads YSYEKL. CDR3 length: 17 residues. In nucleotides, the CDR3 is TGCGCCAGCAGCCAAGGTCCAGGGAAGATAATCGACTATGGCTACACCTTC. It translates to CASSQGPGKIIDYGYTF.

Points on this clone: This same CDR3 is encoded by further DNA sequences in the sample. The rearrangement uses TRBV7-2 and TRBJ2-5; TRBD2 matches at 10 bases. V lost 4 bases, J lost 4 bases, and 6 bases stayed unmatched. Germline V gene data show CDR1 as SGHTA and CDR2 as FQGNSA. CDR3 length: 15 residues. The CDR3 sequence is CASSYQRGGGETQYF. CDR3 coding DNA: TGTGCCAGCAGCTACCAGCGGGGGGGCGGAGAGACCCAGTACTTC.

This chain connects TRBV27 to TRBJ1-1; TRBD1 agrees at 7 bases. Germline-derived CDR1 and CDR2 are MNHEY and SMNVEV (reference sequence). The trim removed 2 bases at V and 6 bases at J, leaving 6 bases unmatched. This CDR3 contains 14 residues. The CDR3 loop reads CASSLRGGSAEAFF. CDR3 coding DNA: TGTGCCAGCAGTTTAAGAGGGGGCAGTGCTGAAGCTTTCTTT.

The chain has TRBV6-6 and TRBJ2-3, with a weak D call TRBD2 (6 bases). With 4 bases removed from V and 2 bases from J, the gap between germline ends came to 10 bases. The germline gives CDR1 MNHNY, CDR2 SVGAGI (reference sequence). The CDR3 runs to 14 residues. The DNA for the CDR3 is TGTGCCAGCAGTTGGAGGGACCACACAGATACGCAGTATTTT. Its protein product is CASSWRDHTDTQYF.

The chain couples TRBV14 to TRBJ1-4; D is undetermined. There are 15 residues in the CDR3. Germline assignment: CDR1 SGHDN and CDR2 FVKESK. With 3 bases removed from V and 5 bases from J, the gap between germline ends came to 13 bases. CDR3 nucleotides: TGTGCCAGCAGCCAGTACCGGGGTCTAAATGAAAAACTGTTTTTT. Protein: CASSQYRGLNEKLFF.

The gene calls are TRBV7-2 and TRBJ2-7; D is perhaps TRBD2 (5 bases). Germline assignment: CDR1 SGHTA and CDR2 FQGNSA. This CDR3 contains 15 residues. Trimming cost V 3 bases and J 2 bases, with 14 bases left between them. In DNA form, the CDR3 reads TGTGCCAGCAGCTTCGGTGGGAGAGGGACCTACGAGCAGTACTTC. Its protein is CASSFGGRGTYEQYF. The full variable domain, with the rest looked up from reference TRBV7-2 and TRBJ2-7, is GAGVSQSPSNKVTEKGKDVELRCDPISGHTALYWYRQSLGQGLEFLIYFQGNSAPDKSGLPSDRFSAERTGGSVSTLTIQRTQQEDSAVYLCASSFGGRGTYEQYFGPGTRLTVT.

Note on this clone: Other DNA sequences in the sample encode the same CDR3. V usage is TRBV5-1 and J usage is TRBJ1-4, with D tentatively TRBD1 (5 bases). The CDR3 runs to 15 residues. CDR1 SGHRS and CDR2 YFSETQ come from the germline V gene. Trimming left V 0 bases short and J 0 bases short, with 6 bases between. CDR3 amino acids: CASSLEGTTNEKLFF. The CDR3 coding sequence is TGCGCCAGCAGCTTGGAGGGGACAACTAATGAAAAACTGTTTTTT. The variable domain in full, with the rest retrieved from reference TRBV5-1 and TRBJ1-4, is KAGVTQTPRYLIKTRGQQVTLSCSPISGHRSVSWYQQTPGQGLQFLFEYFSETQRNKGNFPGRFSGRQFSNSRSEMNVSTLELGDSALYLCASSLEGTTNEKLFFGSGTQLSVL.

In DNA, the CDR3 is TGTGCCTGGAAAAGATGGGATAACTATGGCTACACCTTC. It translates to CAWKRWDNYGYTF. The V gene is TRBV30, the J gene TRBJ1-2; D ambiguous. CDR1 is GTSNPN, CDR2 SVGIG, per germline (reference sequence). V lost 4 bases, J lost 1 base, and 10 bases lay in between. The length of the CDR3 is 13 residues.

Remarks on this clone: Other DNA sequences in this specimen translate into the identical CDR3. The chain links TRBV18 to TRBJ1-1; 7 nucleotides agree with TRBD1. The V and J ends lost 3 bases and 2 bases, in that order; junction bases with no gene match: 3. This CDR3 spans 14 amino acids. Germline lookup yields CDR1 KGHSH and CDR2 LQKENI. This chain's CDR3 is CASSPQGVNTEAFF. CDR3 DNA: TGTGCCAGCTCACCCCAGGGGGTAAACACTGAAGCTTTCTTT.